This T cell receptor (beta chain) was recorded in a study of blood T cell repertoires in COVID-19 (dated by TCRdb to about 2020). Some background on the complete study: Collaborator samples came from the United States, Italy and Spain and covered acute and convalescent phases of COVID-19. Deeply sampled blood TCRbeta repertoires from subjects exposed to, actively infected with, or recovered from COVID-19 were included in the dataset. Where available, HLA class I and class II types were obtained from metadata supplied by the sample provider rather than from assay-based typing. The material from the prospective study consisted of cDNA or gDNA derived from T cells, B-cell-depleted T cells, or PBMCs. The repertoires were released in a freely available public database intended as a resource for research on the immune response to SARS-CoV-2. Nearly every sample came with metadata listing a de-identified subject ID, COVID-19 status, age in years and sex. The samples were drawn from two sources: the first 160 participants of the ongoing ImmuneRACE study, and some 1,300 subjects contributed by 6 global collaborators. Overall results and qualifications from the work: Clinical and demographic metadata were provided uncurated, with the amount varying by source and participant.

At one collaborating source in Seattle, patients were enrolled during active infection and were followed longitudinally through the course of disease. Each collaborating institution followed its own protocols to collect whole blood in K2EDTA tubes. For TCRbeta analysis, collaborator samples were shipped as frozen whole blood, as isolated PBMCs, or as DNA extracted from either sample type. As to this clone: Its binding antigen is unknown. Per-nucleotide qualities are absent, and no much larger clonotype sits a single base away.

TCRbeta CDR3 regions were amplified from genomic DNA by means of the immunoSEQ Assay, a bias-controlled multiplex PCR. As for the authors' bioinformatics: The number of nucleated cells in each sample was estimated from the amplification of reference gene primers within the assay. Sequence reads were collapsed and filtered to measure the absolute abundance of every unique TCRbeta CDR3 rearrangement. Productive Simpson clonality was computed per sample as the square root of Simpson's diversity index over productive rearrangements. The source is immuneACCESS, and TCRdb retained only in-frame sequences with V and J called. Part of the clones is not carried over; for the studies checked, unresolved V genes explain less than half of this, and the remainder is unexplained. V, J and clone size are taken as reported in that table, and D and trimming were inferred from the DNA itself. The sample profile shows 350,000 to 500,000 clones; around nine tenths of them were found once. The ten largest clones take up approximately 0.92% of the sample.

The clonotype comes from a young man with COVID-19, enrolled during active disease. The source material was peripheral blood.

CDR3 reads: CASSLQTTYNEQFF. The sequenced DNA: TGTGCCAGCAGCTTACAGACGACTTACAATGAGCAGTTCTTC. The chain employs TRBV7-9 and TRBJ2-1; the D gene is unclear. V is shortened by 2 bases, J by 4 bases, and the region joining them spans 9 bases. The germline V gene (reference sequence) provides CDR1 SEHNR and CDR2 FQNEAQ. Spanning cysteine to phenylalanine, the CDR3 consists of 14 amino acids. Of all the DNA, just the CDR3 is kept, 42 bases in frame from base 1. The full variable domain, completed from the reference TRBV7-9 and TRBJ2-1 proteins outside the CDR3, reads DTGVSQNPRHKITKRGQNVTFRCDPISEHNRLYWYRQTLGQGPEFLTYFQNEAQLEKSRLLSDRFSAERPKGSFSTLEIQRTEQGDSAMYLCASSLQTTYNEQFFGPGTRLTVL.